These 11 T cell receptor beta chains were sequenced from one sample in a study of blood T cell repertoires in COVID-19. Only in-frame clones appear in the TCRdb table, and some are missing; sequencing was by immunoSEQ multiplex PCR. The profile covers approximately 230,000 clones, with around four fifths appearing a single time and 4.5% to 7% taken by the ten largest. Input material: peripheral blood. The receptor set was obtained from a man of 80 years or more with acute or convalescent COVID-19.

The CDR3 nucleotides are TGTGCCTGGAGTGTACCAGGGCGTGGCTACACCTTC. Residues: CAWSVPGRGYTF. This sequence joins TRBV30 and TRBJ1-2; the D gene is possibly TRBD1 (5 bases). CDR1 is GTSNPN and CDR2 is SVGIG in the germline V gene (reference sequence). Trimming removed 0 bases from V and 7 bases from J, with 9 bases in between. This CDR3 comprises 12 residues. Full variable domain (outside the CDR3, taken from reference TRBV30 and TRBJ1-2): SQTIHQWPATLVQPVGSPLSLECTVEGTSNPNLYWYRQAAGRGLQLLFYSVGIGQISSEVPQNLSASRPQDRQFILSSKKLLLSDSGFYLCAWSVPGRGYTFGSGTRLTVV.

With respect to this clone: Sequence at one end of the junction differs from germline and may be a read error. The chain uses TRBV5-1 and TRBJ2-1; 8 bases line up with TRBD1. Per the germline V gene, CDR1 is SGHRS and CDR2 is YFSETQ. The CDR3 has 15 amino acids. In nucleotides, the CDR3 is TGCGCCAGCAGCGAGAGCGGACAGGGCTACAGTGAGCAGTTCTTC. It codes for CASSESGQGYSEQFF. The full variable domain, completed using reference TRBV5-1 and TRBJ2-1, is KAGVTQTPRYLIKTRGQQVTLSCSPISGHRSVSWYQQTPGQGLQFLFEYFSETQRNKGNFPGRFSGRQFSNSRSEMNVSTLELGDSALYLCASSESGQGYSEQFFGPGTRLTVL.

This chain connects TRBV7-9 to TRBJ2-5; 7 nucleotides align to TRBD1. This CDR3 has 15 amino acids. Germline V gene sequence: CDR1 SEHNR, CDR2 FQNEAQ (reference sequence). The J segment lost 5 bases and the V segment lost 6 bases, leaving 12 bases of the junction unmatched. The CDR3 DNA follows: TGTGCCAGCAGATCCTGGGACAGTCGGTCGGAGACCCAGTACTTC. Amino acid sequence: CASRSWDSRSETQYF.

The table lists this clone with a count of one. V gene TRBV5-1 combines with J gene TRBJ2-6; D may be TRBD2 (6 bases). Trimming pared 4 bases from V and 2 bases from J, leaving 13 bases between. Germline CDR1 is SGHRS and CDR2 is YFSETQ. This CDR3 has 16 amino acids. The CDR3 DNA reads as TGCGCCAGCAGCCTCTGGAGGGGACCTGGGGCCAACGTCCTGACTTTC. Its translation is CASSLWRGPGANVLTF. Looking up the rest from reference TRBV5-1 and TRBJ2-6 gives the full variable domain: KAGVTQTPRYLIKTRGQQVTLSCSPISGHRSVSWYQQTPGQGLQFLFEYFSETQRNKGNFPGRFSGRQFSNSRSEMNVSTLELGDSALYLCASSLWRGPGANVLTFGAGSRLTVL.

The rearrangement joins TRBV30 to TRBJ1-5; TRBD1 matches at 7 bases. The V gene's germline CDR1 is GTSNPN and CDR2 SVGIG (reference sequence). CDR3 length: 16 residues. With V trimmed by 1 base and J by 6 bases, 12 bases remained unmatched. This chain's CDR3 is CAWSGSGGSSSQPQHF. The CDR3 DNA reads TGTGCCTGGAGTGGTTCAGGGGGTAGTAGTAGTCAGCCCCAGCATTTT. The full variable domain, its missing parts supplied by reference TRBV30 and TRBJ1-5, is SQTIHQWPATLVQPVGSPLSLECTVEGTSNPNLYWYRQAAGRGLQLLFYSVGIGQISSEVPQNLSASRPQDRQFILSSKKLLLSDSGFYLCAWSGSGGSSSQPQHFGDGTRLSIL.

The V and J genes are TRBV5-6 and TRBJ2-7; 8 bases align to TRBD2. With V trimmed by 6 bases and J by 3 bases, 11 bases remained unmatched. This CDR3 is 15 amino acids long. Germline loops: CDR1 SGHDT, CDR2 YYEEEE. The CDR3 region is CASTKSRGGHYEQYF. CDR3 DNA: TGTGCCAGCACCAAATCTCGGGGGGGCCACTACGAGCAGTACTTC.

V is TRBV28 and J is TRBJ2-2; 9 bases map to TRBD1. Germline loops: CDR1 MDHEN, CDR2 SYDVKM. V dropped 3 bases and J dropped 6; count of bases not matched to a gene: 11. This CDR3 has 17 amino acids. For the CDR3, the DNA is TGTGCCAGCAGTTTTAAATGGTACAGGGGGCAACCCGGGGAGCTGTTTTTT. Its protein is CASSFKWYRGQPGELFF.

The chain has TRBV19 and TRBJ1-1; TRBD1 is a possible D gene (6 bases). V was clipped by 1 base and J by 0 bases, with 9 bases between them. The CDR3 has 15 residues. From germline, CDR1 is LNHDA and CDR2 SQIVND (reference sequence). The CDR3 DNA sequence: TGTGCCAGTAGTATAGGGACAGAGATGAACACTGAAGCTTTCTTT. Translated, it gives CASSIGTEMNTEAFF.

This clone has more than one count but fewer than ten. The chain joins TRBV7-8 to TRBJ1-5; D is perhaps TRBD1 (6 bases). V lost 2 bases, J lost 0 bases, and 8 bases lay in between. Germline V CDR1 and CDR2: SGHVS, FQNEAQ. The CDR3 extends over 15 amino acids. The CDR3 coding sequence is TGTGCCAGCAGCTTATGGACAGATAGCAATCAGCCCCAGCATTTT. As protein: CASSLWTDSNQPQHF.

V is TRBV19 and J is TRBJ2-5, with D perhaps matching TRBD1 (5 bases). The V gene's germline CDR1 is LNHDA and CDR2 SQIVND (reference sequence). V was pared by 3 bases and J by 2 bases, with 19 bases between. This CDR3 has 17 amino acids. The CDR3 bases are TGTGCCAGTAGTATTGGGGCCTTAGACAGATCTCAAGAGACCCAGTACTTC. This sequence encodes CASSIGALDRSQETQYF.

The V gene is TRBV5-1, the J gene TRBJ2-1, with 8 bases identical to TRBD2. The germline V gene encodes CDR1 SGHRS and CDR2 YFSETQ. This CDR3 region has 13 residues. V gave up 6 bases and J gave up 9 bases; unmatched junction bases: 8. CDR3 loop: CASKRESEGEQFF. The CDR3 DNA sequence: TGCGCCAGCAAGCGGGAGTCGGAAGGTGAGCAGTTCTTC.